The entry that follows covers one TCR beta chain sequence. Germline lookup yields CDR1 LGHNA and CDR2 YNFKEQ. The CDR3 covers 16 residues. With 0 bases clipped from V and 8 bases from J, the junction kept 7 bases outside the gene matches. These data belong to a study of T cell changes during pregnancy in multiple sclerosis. Libraries were prepared by immunoSEQ multiplex PCR; TCRdb keeps only in-frame clonotypes and omits some of them. The sample includes over 35,000 clones, 75% to 95% of them seen just once. V usage is TRBV4-2 and J usage is TRBJ2-1; TRBD2 aligns across 10 bases. The receptor comes from a female donor in good health, enrolled as a control in a pregnancy study. The source material was CD4+ T cells from peripheral blood mononuclear cells, sampled in the second trimester of pregnancy. CDR3 sequence (DNA): TGTGCCAGCAGCCAAGATCGGAGCGGGGGGGTGGATGAGCAGTTCTTC. This translates into CASSQDRSGGVDEQFF.